This TCR beta chain was documented in a study of radiotherapy plus CTLA-4 blockade in lung cancer. General study results and limits: Early shifts in blood T cell clones, with interferon-beta, reportedly predicted response best.

Trimming took 5 bases from V and 5 from J, leaving 15 bases between them. Germline CDR1 LNHDA, CDR2 SQIVND (reference sequence). This CDR3 is 15 amino acids long. Points on this clone: Its antigen is not identified.

Assay: immunoSEQ multiplex PCR; the TCRdb copy retains only in-frame clones and omits some. This sample has roughly 100,000 clones, with approximately 87% found just once. This chain joins TRBV19 and TRBJ2-2; TRBD1 might be the D (6 bases). Here the sequenced sample was peripheral blood, taken from a patient treated with radiotherapy plus ipilimumab. This clonotype was obtained from a human donor with non-small cell lung cancer that progressed on radiotherapy plus ipilimumab. Some clones in this sample may be carry-over from other donors' samples. CDR3 bases: TGTGCCAGTAGTGGGGGCCTCCTGGGTACCGGGGAGCTGTTTTTT. It yields the protein CASSGGLLGTGELFF.